A selection of T cell receptor beta chains follows, all from one sample in a study of spatial heterogeneity in lung cancer. MiXCR, applied by TCRdb to the 5' RACE reads, yields one record per CDR3 protein. The profile shows 15,000 to 20,000 distinct CDR3 sequences, 5.5% to 8% of them singletons. Sequencing was performed on lung tumor tissue, taken at surgery. The source is a female donor with early-stage non-small cell lung cancer. Both conserved end residues are part of each CDR3. Fields, in order: D gene, CDR3 length, clone size, V gene, J gene, CDR3 protein. D genes are given only for firm matches. Not all rows give a size; the values are once, few, many and, for expanded clones, a class.

>TRBD1|17|few|TRBV12-3/TRBV12-4|TRBJ1-6
CASSLAQQGQGRSPLHF
>TRBD1|16|many|TRBV11-1|TRBJ2-4
CASSADRVNAKNIQYF
>TRBD1|14|many|TRBV20-1|TRBJ2-7
CSARESGTGDEQYF
>TRBD2|16|many|TRBV4-3|TRBJ2-2
CASSQGLAGDTGELFF
>TRBD2|13|NA|TRBV10-3|TRBJ2-3
CATEASGKDTQYF
>NA|11|many|TRBV28|TRBJ2-7
CASSLFDSTYF
>NA|13|many|TRBV5-1|TRBJ2-7
CASSSRTGPEQYF
>TRBD1|15|medium-sized|TRBV28|TRBJ2-2
CASSSGQKYTGELFF
>NA|14|medium-sized|TRBV4-2|TRBJ2-7
CASSPQGRAYEQYF
>TRBD2|17|many|TRBV20-1|TRBJ2-7
CSARGGGLAGGDYEQYF
>NA|14|many|TRBV7-6|TRBJ2-5
CASSLGSVGETQYF
>TRBD1|14|many|TRBV5-1|TRBJ1-4
CASSPLTGNEKLFF
>NA|14|NA|TRBV7-2|TRBJ1-1
CASSSGLGSTEAFF
>TRBD2|18|many|TRBV4-2|TRBJ2-1
CASSQDLTFGGRASEQFF
>NA|13|many|TRBV28|TRBJ1-6
CASRPPGVAPLHF